The next 10 T cell receptor beta chains were all read from a single sample in a study of prognosis after radiotherapy for stage I lung cancer. Amplification of the TCR beta CDR3 (from genomic DNA) was done by two-round multiplex PCR. Initially, in first-round PCR, primers specific to each TRBV and TRBJ gene were used. TCRdb recomputed calls from the multiplex PCR reads with MiXCR, one row per CDR3 protein. The table records roughly 13,000 distinct CDR3 sequences, 55% to 65% of them present only once. The sequences come from PBMCs, collected before or after stereotactic body radiation therapy (not recorded which). Receptor source: a donor over 45 with non-small cell lung cancer.

This clonotype came up many times. This rearrangement joins TRBV7-9 to TRBJ2-3; no clear D. Trimming left V 1 base short and J 5 bases short, with 4 bases between. This CDR3 has 12 amino acids. The V gene's germline CDR1 is SEHNR and CDR2 FQNEAQ (reference sequence). DNA for the CDR3: TGTGCCAGCAGCTTAGGACTAGATACGCAGTATTTT. Its translation is CASSLGLDTQYF.

As to this clonotype: This probably arose from a read error, given a far larger clone one base away. V usage is TRBV6-5 and J usage is TRBJ1-2, with D perhaps matching TRBD1 (5 bases). With 8 bases removed from V and 4 bases from J, the gap between germline ends came to 23 bases. CDR1 and CDR2 (germline): MNHEY, SVGAGI. CDR3 length equals 16 residues. In nucleotides, the CDR3 is TGTGCCAGCTCCCCTTGTTCCAGGGAGTGGGGCTATGGCTACACCTTC. It is translated as CASSPCSREWGYGYTF.

This clonotype was recorded at least ten times. A much more abundant neighbour one base away suggests this may be a read error. The genes are TRBV6-2 or TRBV6-3 and TRBJ2-2; D gene unclear. This CDR3 is 13 amino acids long. Germline CDR1 reads MNHEY; CDR2 reads SVGEGT. The DNA of the CDR3 is TGTGCCATCAGTTACGGGCGAACCGGGGAGCTGTTTTTT. The encoded protein is CAISYGRTGELFF.

This clonotype is judged medium-sized. The chain joins TRBV13 to TRBJ2-7; 10 bases align to TRBD2. This CDR3 is built from 15 residues. J was trimmed by 2 bases and V by 5 bases; bases with no gene match: 6. CDR1 PRHDT and CDR2 FYEKMQ come from the germline V gene (reference sequence). In DNA, the CDR3 is TGTGCCAGCAGCCCCCAGCGGGAGGGAACCTACGAGCAGTACTTC. Its translation: CASSPQREGTYEQYF.

This clonotype was seen repeatedly, ten times or more. The V and J genes are TRBV24-1 and TRBJ2-5; possible D gene TRBD1, 6 bases. With 3 bases removed from V and 0 bases from J, the gap between germline ends came to 10 bases. CDR3 length: 15 amino acids. The V gene's germline CDR1 is KGHDR and CDR2 SFDVKD. The CDR3 DNA reads TGTGCCACCAGTGATACCACAGGGTACCAAGAGACCCAGTACTTC. Encoded protein: CATSDTTGYQETQYF.

This clonotype came up a few times. A far larger clone is a single base away, which makes a read error likely. The chain employs TRBV6-5 and TRBJ1-5; possible D gene TRBD1, 6 bases. In germline, CDR1 is MNHEY, CDR2 SVGAGI. Trimming stripped 2 bases from V and 3 bases from J, with 11 bases between. The CDR3 is 15 residues long. CDR3 sequence: CASSYPDSFNQPQHF. CDR3 nucleotide sequence: TGTGCCAGCAGTTACCCGGACAGCTTCAATCAGCCCCAGCATTTT.

CDR3 loop: CGEGRRAGTDGYTF. The DNA for the CDR3 is TGTGGTGAGGGCAGGCGGGCGGGTACGGACGGCTACACCTTC. V gene TRBV7-2 combines with J gene TRBJ1-2; no clear D. Germline CDR1 SGHTA, CDR2 FQGNSA. The length of the CDR3 is 14 residues.

In regard to this clonotype: A read error may produce the germline difference seen at one junction end. J is TRBJ2-3 and V is TRBV20-1; weak D call: TRBD2 (5 bases). This CDR3 is built from 15 residues. Germline loops: CDR1 DFQATT, CDR2 SNEGSKA (reference sequence). The CDR3 protein is CSARDESSSTYTQYF. CDR3 nucleotide sequence: TGCAGTGCTAGAGATGAAAGTTCTAGCACATATACGCAGTATTTT.

Notes on this clonotype: One end of the junction is discordant with germline, which a read error may explain. V is TRBV6-5 and J is TRBJ1-5; D ambiguous. The CDR3 runs to 14 residues. Germline CDR1 MNHEY, CDR2 SVGAGI. The CDR3 loop is CACSYRVGNQPQHF. CDR3 in DNA: TGTGCCTGCAGTTATCGGGTAGGAAATCAGCCCCAGCATTTT.

This clonotype was seen at least ten times. The rearrangement joins TRBV3-1 to TRBJ2-1, with D hard to call. V lost 4 bases, J lost 6 bases, and 22 bases lay in between. The CDR3 has 17 residues. In germline, CDR1 is LGHDT, CDR2 YNNKEL (reference sequence). CDR3 protein: CASSLSPQLSFVNEQFF. The DNA for the CDR3 is TGTGCCAGCAGCCTGTCGCCCCAACTTAGCTTCGTCAATGAGCAGTTCTTC.